The 31 T cell receptor beta chains below all came from one sample that was sequenced in a study of shared clonotypes between healthy human individuals. Method: immunoSEQ multiplex PCR; TCRdb's copy keeps in-frame clones and lacks some. The sample has about 1,500,000 clones; more than 95% are singletons. Sequencing was done on a sample of naive CD4+ T cells sorted from blood. Subset denoted: CD45RA+ positively selected. The receptors originated from a man aged 30 to 45 in good health.

The chain employs TRBV5-1 and TRBJ2-7; D not certain. The CDR3 sequence is 14 residues long. Germline V lookup: CDR1 SGHRS, CDR2 YFSETQ. Trimming stripped 2 bases from V and 4 bases from J, with 13 bases between. The CDR3 is CASSFSGSQYEQYF. The DNA for the CDR3 is TGCGCCAGCAGCTTTTCCGGGTCGCAATACGAGCAGTACTTC.

The V gene is TRBV20-1, the J gene TRBJ2-1; D gene uncertain. CDR1 and CDR2 (germline): DFQATT, SNEGSKA (reference sequence). CDR3 length equals 11 residues. The V and J ends lost 3 bases and 9 bases respectively, with 9 bases between them. Here the CDR3 DNA reads TGCAGTGCTAGGATAGTTAGTGAGCAGTTCTTC. Amino acids: CSARIVSEQFF.

In this sample, this clone turned up once. The gene calls are TRBV19 and TRBJ2-1; the D is unclear. CDR1 and CDR2 from the germline V gene are LNHDA and SQIVND (reference sequence). The CDR3 contains 13 residues. The V end was cut by 4 bases, the J end by 7 bases, with 11 bases between. The CDR3 DNA reads TGTGCCAGTAGTAATGTGGGCGTAAATGAGCAGTTCTTC. Its translation: CASSNVGVNEQFF. Drawing the rest from reference TRBV19 and TRBJ2-1, the complete variable domain is DGGITQSPKYLFRKEGQNVTLSCEQNLNHDAMYWYRQDPGQGLRLIYYSQIVNDFQKGDIAEGYSVSREKKESFPLTVTSAQKNPTAFYLCASSNVGVNEQFFGPGTRLTVL.

This chain connects TRBV27 to TRBJ2-2; D possibly corresponds to TRBD1 (6 bases). The CDR3 runs 15 residues. V dropped 6 bases and J dropped 7 bases, with 18 bases sitting between them. Germline V gene data show CDR1 as MNHEY and CDR2 as SMNVEV (reference sequence). CDR3 in amino acids: CASSPLLGAGGELFF. The CDR3 bases are TGTGCCAGCAGCCCCCTTTTGGGGGCGGGCGGGGAGCTGTTTTTT.

This clone occurred once. The chain uses TRBV6-1 and TRBJ2-7, with 7 bases identical to TRBD2. This CDR3 comprises 15 residues. Germline-derived CDR1 and CDR2 are MNHNS and SASEGT. Germline trimming cut 4 bases from V and 4 bases from J; bases unmatched to any gene: 10. The CDR3 reads CASSVNWGGGYEQYF. The CDR3 region has the DNA TGTGCCAGCAGTGTCAATTGGGGGGGTGGGTACGAGCAGTACTTC.

The rearrangement uses TRBV14 and TRBJ2-2; no firm D call. Germline V gene data show CDR1 as SGHDN and CDR2 as FVKESK. The CDR3 consists of 14 residues. Trimming removed 2 bases from V and 3 bases from J, with 7 bases in between. CDR3 in amino acids: CASSQIAYTGELFF. The CDR3 DNA is TGTGCCAGCAGCCAAATAGCCTACACCGGGGAGCTGTTTTTT.

The CDR3 nucleotides read TGTGCCAGCAGTTCGATACCGACAGGGCAAGAGACCCAGTACTTC. Encoded protein: CASSSIPTGQETQYF. V is TRBV27 and J is TRBJ2-5; 7 nucleotides match TRBD1. The CDR3 runs to 15 residues. Trimming took 4 bases from V and 2 from J; bases not matched to a gene: 7. Germline assignment: CDR1 MNHEY and CDR2 SMNVEV (reference sequence).

The chain joins TRBV5-4 to TRBJ1-1, with D unclear. The CDR3 contains 14 residues. CDR1 SGHNT and CDR2 YYREEE come from the germline V gene (reference sequence). The V end lost 1 base, the J end lost 1 base, and 8 bases lay between the germline ends. This CDR3 is CASSLYGTNTEAFF. The CDR3 DNA follows: TGTGCCAGCAGCTTGTACGGCACGAACACTGAAGCTTTCTTT.

This clone was found a few times. The rearrangement joins TRBV27 to TRBJ2-1; D not certain. Germline V lookup: CDR1 MNHEY, CDR2 SMNVEV (reference sequence). V was cut by 7 bases and J by 4 bases, with 5 bases left in between. The CDR3 is 11 residues long. CDR3 bases: TGTGCCAGCAACAAGTACAATGAGCAGTTCTTC. This translates into CASNKYNEQFF.

In its sample, this clone was seen once. The chain is built from TRBV29-1 and TRBJ1-3, with a possible D match to TRBD1 (6 bases). This CDR3 comprises 14 residues. In germline, CDR1 is SQVTM, CDR2 ANQGSEA. V was shortened by 4 bases and J by 3 bases, with 13 bases between the two germline ends. The CDR3 DNA reads TGCAGCGTTGGAGCACAGGGAGGTGGAAACACCATATATTTT. Protein: CSVGAQGGGNTIYF.

This chain connects TRBV4-1 to TRBJ2-2; D remains unclear. Germline CDR1 MGHRA, CDR2 YSYEKL. Trimming took 3 bases from V and 0 from J, leaving 17 bases between them. The CDR3 sequence is 18 residues long. The CDR3 nucleotides are TGCGCCAGCAGCCACACCCTTTTGGGCAAGTCGAACACCGGGGAGCTGTTTTTT. It yields the protein CASSHTLLGKSNTGELFF.

V usage is TRBV5-6 and J usage is TRBJ2-7, with a weak D call TRBD1 (6 bases). This CDR3 comprises 12 residues. V lost 4 bases, J lost 6 bases, and 11 bases lay in between. Germline CDR1 reads SGHDT; CDR2 reads YYEEEE. The CDR3 reads CASSHRAGEQYF. The CDR3 DNA sequence: TGTGCCAGCAGCCACAGGGCTGGCGAGCAGTACTTC.

This chain connects TRBV5-4 to TRBJ2-3, with no clear D. Trimming removed 0 bases at V and 6 bases at J, with 11 bases between. The CDR3 is 14 residues long. The germline gives CDR1 SGHNT, CDR2 YYREEE (reference sequence). CDR3 sequence reads: CASSLGAGADTQYF. The DNA of the CDR3 is TGTGCCAGCAGCTTGGGGGCCGGAGCGGATACGCAGTATTTT.

This clone was observed once. The rearrangement joins TRBV6-6 to TRBJ2-3; a weak D match, TRBD1 (5 bases). The V gene lost 5 bases and the J gene lost 2 bases, with 17 bases spanning the gap. The length of the CDR3 is 16 residues. The germline gives CDR1 MNHNY, CDR2 SVGAGI (reference sequence). CDR3 sequence: CASSPIRRAYTDTQYF. DNA of the CDR3: TGTGCCAGCAGTCCAATCCGCAGGGCGTACACAGATACGCAGTATTTT.

This rearrangement joins TRBV18 to TRBJ1-1; D not resolved. Germline V gives CDR1 KGHSH, CDR2 LQKENI. The CDR3 contains 14 residues. The V and J ends lost 4 bases and 1 base respectively, with 10 bases between them. CDR3 residues: CASSHPGKNTEAFF. CDR3 DNA sequence: TGTGCCAGCTCACATCCGGGAAAGAACACTGAAGCTTTCTTT.

This chain connects TRBV5-1 to TRBJ2-7, with 9 bases fitting TRBD1. After removal of 0 bases from V and 5 bases from J, the junction contained 12 bases not matched to a gene. This CDR3 is 17 amino acids long. Looked up from germline, CDR1 is SGHRS and CDR2 is YFSETQ. In DNA form, the CDR3 reads TGCGCCAGCAGCTTGGCAAAAGGGGGACAGGGAGTACACGAGCAGTACTTC. Its protein is CASSLAKGGQGVHEQYF.

Details on this clone: Within the sample, other DNA sequences also encode this same CDR3. The CDR3 DNA reads as TGTGCCAGCAGCGTCTCTAGCGGGAGTTTTGGTGAGCAGTTCTTC. Translation gives CASSVSSGSFGEQFF. The chain carries TRBV9 and TRBJ2-1; TRBD2 matches at 10 bases. The junction had 8 bases not matched to a gene; V was cut back by 2 bases and J by 9 bases. From germline, CDR1 is SGDLS and CDR2 YYNGEE. CDR3 length: 15 residues.

CDR3 region: CASSPPAPVSYNEQFF. The CDR3 nucleotides read TGTGCCAGCTCACCACCCGCACCCGTCTCCTACAATGAGCAGTTCTTC. The chain uses TRBV18 and TRBJ2-1; D call uncertain. Germline V gene data show CDR1 as KGHSH and CDR2 as LQKENI. The CDR3 totals 16 residues. V was pared by 0 bases and J by 0 bases, with 9 bases between.

This chain connects TRBV18 to TRBJ1-3; D possibly corresponds to TRBD1 (6 bases). The CDR3 covers 16 residues. The V end lost 4 bases, the J end lost 0 bases, and 13 bases lay between the germline ends. Germline V gene sequence: CDR1 KGHSH, CDR2 LQKENI. This CDR3 reads CASSQQQGPSGNTIYF. Written as DNA, the CDR3 is TGTGCCAGCTCACAACAACAGGGCCCCTCTGGAAACACCATATATTTT.

The chain recombines TRBV5-5 with TRBJ2-7; no clear D. Germline V CDR1 and CDR2: SGHKS, YYEKEE (reference sequence). The CDR3 covers 12 residues. V lost 4 bases to trimming and J lost 7 bases, with 12 bases between them. The CDR3 loop reads CASSRAVVEQYF. The CDR3 coding sequence is TGTGCCAGCAGCCGCGCCGTAGTGGAGCAGTACTTC.

This chain uses TRBV2 with TRBJ2-7; no clear D gene. The CDR3 is 14 residues long. The germline gives CDR1 SNHLY, CDR2 FYNNEI. The ends were cut back, 1 base at V and 0 bases at J, with 7 bases in the middle. As DNA, the CDR3 is TGTGCCAGCAGTGAAGGGTCAAGCTCCTACGAGCAGTACTTC. Its protein product is CASSEGSSSYEQYF.

The V gene is TRBV7-2, the J gene TRBJ2-7, with D unclear. Germline assignment: CDR1 SGHTA and CDR2 FQGNSA. The CDR3 has 12 residues. The V end was cut by 3 bases, the J end by 4 bases, with 7 bases between. The CDR3 spells CASSFLGYEQYF. The CDR3 coding sequence is TGTGCCAGCAGCTTTTTAGGATACGAGCAGTACTTC.

DNA of the CDR3: TGTGCCAGCAGCCCGTGGGGGGCCTCCTACGAGCAGTACTTC. The encoded protein is CASSPWGASYEQYF. The chain carries TRBV7-2 and TRBJ2-7; D tentatively reads TRBD1 or TRBD2 (6 bases each). The CDR3 is 14 amino acids. Germline CDR1 SGHTA, CDR2 FQGNSA. Trimming took off 5 bases at V and 0 bases at J, with 11 bases between the two ends.

V usage is TRBV19 and J usage is TRBJ2-1; 12 bases agree with TRBD2. V shed 8 bases, J shed 4 bases, and the junction held 3 bases outside the gene matches. CDR1 and CDR2 (germline): LNHDA, SQIVND (reference sequence). The CDR3 contains 14 residues. CDR3 coding DNA: TGTGCCAGTGGGACTAGCGGGCAATACAATGAGCAGTTCTTC. It yields the protein CASGTSGQYNEQFF.

The J gene is TRBJ1-2, the V gene TRBV28; D remains ambiguous. CDR3 length equals 10 residues. Germline V gene sequence: CDR1 MDHEN, CDR2 SYDVKM. V lost 5 bases and J lost 7, with 5 bases in between. CDR3 nucleotides: TGTGCCAGCAGTGAGCCTGGCTACACCTTC. Amino acid sequence: CASSEPGYTF.

With regard to this clone: Other DNA sequences from this sample encode an identical CDR3 as well. This chain joins TRBV28 and TRBJ1-3, with D possibly being TRBD1 (6 bases). This CDR3 has 14 amino acids. V was trimmed by 2 bases and J by 4 bases, leaving 9 bases between them. Germline CDR1 MDHEN, CDR2 SYDVKM. CDR3 sequence (DNA): TGTGCCAGCAGTTTAACGGGGGGCGGAAACACCATATATTTT. Protein: CASSLTGGGNTIYF.

The chain recombines TRBV2 with TRBJ2-3; no firm D call. The V gene's germline CDR1 is SNHLY and CDR2 FYNNEI. The CDR3 extends over 14 amino acids. V was cut by 8 bases and J by 0 bases, with 12 bases left in between. In nucleotides, the CDR3 is TGTGCCAGCCTTTCTACAGTAAGCACAGATACGCAGTATTTT. Protein: CASLSTVSTDTQYF.

The V and J genes are TRBV11-3 and TRBJ2-1; TRBD2 matches at 7 bases. The J segment lost 14 bases and the V segment lost 5 bases, leaving 12 bases of the junction unmatched. The germline gives CDR1 SGHNT, CDR2 YENEEA. The length of the CDR3 is 13 residues. The CDR3 DNA reads as TGTGCCAGCAGCCCACGGTCCGGGACTACGGAGTTCTTC. This encodes CASSPRSGTTEFF.

The rearrangement links TRBV5-4 to TRBJ2-2; 10 bases map to TRBD1. This CDR3 region has 16 residues. Germline V gives CDR1 SGHNT, CDR2 YYREEE (reference sequence). V shed 4 bases and J 3 bases; nucleotides not matched to a gene: 6. The CDR3 protein is CASSPGQGPHTGELFF. CDR3 in DNA: TGTGCCAGCAGCCCGGGACAGGGGCCCCACACCGGGGAGCTGTTTTTT.

The chain links TRBV19 to TRBJ2-3; no firm D call. The V end lost 3 bases, the J end lost 1 base, and 5 bases lay between the germline ends. The CDR3 extends over 13 amino acids. CDR1 is LNHDA, CDR2 SQIVND, per germline (reference sequence). CDR3 region: CASSIHGTDTQYF. CDR3 sequence (DNA): TGTGCCAGTAGTATTCACGGCACAGATACGCAGTATTTT.

This chain connects TRBV5-8 to TRBJ2-1; D is possibly TRBD2 (6 bases). Germline V gene data show CDR1 as SGHTS and CDR2 as YDEGEE. The CDR3 extends over 15 amino acids. Between the trimmed V and J ends, which lost 0 bases and 7 bases, there was a span of 14 bases. This chain's CDR3 is CASSLAGVTKNEQFF. The CDR3 DNA reads TGTGCCAGCAGCTTGGCGGGAGTCACGAAGAATGAGCAGTTCTTC.